This T cell receptor (beta chain) originates from a study of blood T cells in healthy people across ages. Points from the study as a whole: TCR beta diversity tracked closely with naive T cell percentage.

V was clipped by 0 bases and J by 4 bases, with 13 bases between them. CDR1 and CDR2 (germline): SGHRS, YFSETQ. The CDR3 has 15 amino acids. The table lists this clonotype with a few counts. Its target is unknown. A second PCR, run for roughly 7 to 11 cycles, used a sample-barcoded 5' primer plus a J-beta primer mix. Each TCR beta cDNA got a 12-nucleotide random molecular identifier. MiXCR, run by TCRdb on the 5' RACE reads, gives a single entry per CDR3 protein. Among some 890,000 distinct CDR3 sequences listed, 29% were seen once. Healthy Caucasian individuals from Russia aged about 6 to 90 were enrolled as donors. These sequences were also reported in another study, on T cells of mothers and their children. This second study says: The study found thymic selection shapes TCR recombination output similarly in related and unrelated pairs.

Sequences were obtained from blood. This chain joins TRBV5-1 and TRBJ1-1, with a possible D match to TRBD1 (6 bases). The sequence was collected from a woman aged 40 to 50 in good health. The CDR3 DNA reads TGCGCCAGCAGCTTGGGATATACAGGGAGCACTGAAGCTTTCTTT. Translation: CASSLGYTGSTEAFF.